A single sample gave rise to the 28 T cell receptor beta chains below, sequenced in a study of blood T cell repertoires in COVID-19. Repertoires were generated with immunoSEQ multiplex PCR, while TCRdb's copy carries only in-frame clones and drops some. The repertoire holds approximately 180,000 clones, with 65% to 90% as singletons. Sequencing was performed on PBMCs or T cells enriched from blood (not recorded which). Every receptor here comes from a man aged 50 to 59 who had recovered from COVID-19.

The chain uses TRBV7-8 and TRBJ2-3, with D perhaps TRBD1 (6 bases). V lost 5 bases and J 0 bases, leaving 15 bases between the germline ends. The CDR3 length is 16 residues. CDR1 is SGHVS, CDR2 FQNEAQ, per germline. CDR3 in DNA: TGTGCCAGCAGCCGATCCGGGACACTGAGCACAGATACGCAGTATTTT. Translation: CASSRSGTLSTDTQYF.

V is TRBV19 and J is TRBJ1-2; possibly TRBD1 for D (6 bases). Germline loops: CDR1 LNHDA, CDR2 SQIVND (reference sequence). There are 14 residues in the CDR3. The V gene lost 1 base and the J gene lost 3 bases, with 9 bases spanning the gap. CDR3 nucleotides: TGTGCCAGTAGTATAGTTACAGGGCACTATGGCTACACCTTC. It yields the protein CASSIVTGHYGYTF.

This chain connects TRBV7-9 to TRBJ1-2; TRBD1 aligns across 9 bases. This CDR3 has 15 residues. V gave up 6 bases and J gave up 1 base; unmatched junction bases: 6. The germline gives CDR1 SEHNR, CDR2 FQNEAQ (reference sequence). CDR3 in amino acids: CASSWTGDNNYGYTF. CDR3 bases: TGTGCCAGCAGTTGGACAGGGGATAATAACTATGGCTACACCTTC.

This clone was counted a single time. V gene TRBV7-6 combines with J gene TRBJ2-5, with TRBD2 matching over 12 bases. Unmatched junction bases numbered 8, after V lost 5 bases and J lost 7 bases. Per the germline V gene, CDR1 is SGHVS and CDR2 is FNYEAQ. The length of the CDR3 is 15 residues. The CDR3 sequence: CASSRTSGALGTQYF. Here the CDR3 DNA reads TGTGCCAGCAGCCGGACTAGCGGGGCTCTGGGGACCCAGTACTTC.

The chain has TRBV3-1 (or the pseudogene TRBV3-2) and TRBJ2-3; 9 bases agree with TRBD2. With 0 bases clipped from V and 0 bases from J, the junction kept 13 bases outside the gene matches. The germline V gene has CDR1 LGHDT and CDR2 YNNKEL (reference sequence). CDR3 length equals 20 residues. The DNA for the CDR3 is TGTGCCAGCAGCCAAGATGGATCCCTAGCGGGGATAACTAGCACAGATACGCAGTATTTT. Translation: CASSQDGSLAGITSTDTQYF.

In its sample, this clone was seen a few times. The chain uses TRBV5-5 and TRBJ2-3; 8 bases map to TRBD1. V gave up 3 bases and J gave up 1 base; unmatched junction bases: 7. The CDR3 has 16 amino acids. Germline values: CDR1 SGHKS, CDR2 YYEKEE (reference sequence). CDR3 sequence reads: CASSSRPGQGTDTQYF. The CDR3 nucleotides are TGTGCCAGCAGCTCTAGACCGGGACAGGGCACAGATACGCAGTATTTT. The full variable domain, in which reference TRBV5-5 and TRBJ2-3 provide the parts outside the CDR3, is DAGVTQSPTHLIKTRGQQVTLRCSPISGHKSVSWYQQVLGQGPQFIFQYYEKEERGRGNFPDRFSARQFPNYSSELNVNALLLGDSALYLCASSSRPGQGTDTQYFGPGTRLTVL.

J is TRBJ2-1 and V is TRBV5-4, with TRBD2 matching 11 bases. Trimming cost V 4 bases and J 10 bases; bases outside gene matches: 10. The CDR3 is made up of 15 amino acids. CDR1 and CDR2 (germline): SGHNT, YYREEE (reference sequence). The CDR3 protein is CASSPGLAAVREQFF. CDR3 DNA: TGTGCCAGCAGCCCGGGACTAGCGGCGGTACGGGAGCAGTTCTTC.

CDR3 sequence reads: CASRSGTGEYNEQFF. As DNA, the CDR3 is TGTGCCAGCAGGTCCGGGACAGGGGAATACAATGAGCAGTTCTTC. The rearrangement links TRBV6-5 to TRBJ2-1; 10 nucleotides line up with TRBD1. The CDR3 runs 15 residues. Per the germline V gene, CDR1 is MNHEY and CDR2 is SVGAGI. The J segment lost 4 bases and the V segment lost 6 bases, leaving 6 bases of the junction unmatched.

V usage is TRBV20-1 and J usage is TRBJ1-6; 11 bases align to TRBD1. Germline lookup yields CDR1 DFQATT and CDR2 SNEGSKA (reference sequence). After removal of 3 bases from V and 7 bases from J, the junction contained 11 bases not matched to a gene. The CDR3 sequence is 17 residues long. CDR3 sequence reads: CSASSYGQGARNSPLHF. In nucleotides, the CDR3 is TGCAGTGCTAGTTCGTACGGACAGGGGGCGAGAAATTCACCCCTCCACTTT.

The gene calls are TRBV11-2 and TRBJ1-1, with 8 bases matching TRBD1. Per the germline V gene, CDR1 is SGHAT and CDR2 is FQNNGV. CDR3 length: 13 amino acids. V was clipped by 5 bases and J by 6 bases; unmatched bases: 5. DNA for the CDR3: TGTGCCAGCAGCGAAGGACAGGGCGCTGAAGCTTTCTTT. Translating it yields CASSEGQGAEAFF.

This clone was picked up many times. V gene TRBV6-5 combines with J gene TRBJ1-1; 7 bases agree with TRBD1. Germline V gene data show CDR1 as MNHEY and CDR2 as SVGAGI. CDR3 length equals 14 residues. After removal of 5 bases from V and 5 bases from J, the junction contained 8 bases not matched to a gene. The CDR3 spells CASSPRQGRTEAFF. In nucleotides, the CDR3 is TGTGCCAGCAGTCCCCGACAGGGTAGGACTGAAGCTTTCTTT.

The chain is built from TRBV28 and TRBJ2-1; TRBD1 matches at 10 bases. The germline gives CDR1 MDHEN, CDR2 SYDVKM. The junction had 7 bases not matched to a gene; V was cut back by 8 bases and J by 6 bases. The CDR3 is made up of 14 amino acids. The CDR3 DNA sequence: TGTGCCAGCGAGAGACAGGGGGCGCGCAATGAGCAGTTCTTC. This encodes CASERQGARNEQFF.

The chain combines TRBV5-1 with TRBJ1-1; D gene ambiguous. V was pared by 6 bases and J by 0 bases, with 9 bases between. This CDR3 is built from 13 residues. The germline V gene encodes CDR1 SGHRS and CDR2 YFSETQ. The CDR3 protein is CASTNYMNTEAFF. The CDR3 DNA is TGCGCCAGCACAAATTACATGAACACTGAAGCTTTCTTT.

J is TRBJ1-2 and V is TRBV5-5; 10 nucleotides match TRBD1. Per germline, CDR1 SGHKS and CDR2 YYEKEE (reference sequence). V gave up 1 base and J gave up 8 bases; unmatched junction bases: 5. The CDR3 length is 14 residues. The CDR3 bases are TGTGCCAGCAGCTTGTCGGGGACAGGGGACGGCTACACCTTC. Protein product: CASSLSGTGDGYTF.

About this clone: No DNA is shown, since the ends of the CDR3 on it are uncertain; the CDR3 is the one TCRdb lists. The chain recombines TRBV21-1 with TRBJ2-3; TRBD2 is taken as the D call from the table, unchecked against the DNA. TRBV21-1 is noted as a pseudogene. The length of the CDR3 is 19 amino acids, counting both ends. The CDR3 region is CASSKVTGILLCGTDTQYF.

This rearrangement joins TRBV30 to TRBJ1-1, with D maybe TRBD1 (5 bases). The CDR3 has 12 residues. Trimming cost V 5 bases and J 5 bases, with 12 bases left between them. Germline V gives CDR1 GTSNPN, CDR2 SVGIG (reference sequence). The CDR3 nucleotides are TGTGCCTGGGCAGGGTTGCGGACTGAAGCTTTCTTT. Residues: CAWAGLRTEAFF.

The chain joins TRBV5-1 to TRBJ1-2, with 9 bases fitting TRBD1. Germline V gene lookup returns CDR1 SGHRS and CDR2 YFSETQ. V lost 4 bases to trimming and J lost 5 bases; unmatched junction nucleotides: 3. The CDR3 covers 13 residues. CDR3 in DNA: TGCGCCAGCAGCCCGGACAGGGGTTATGGCTACACCTTC. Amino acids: CASSPDRGYGYTF. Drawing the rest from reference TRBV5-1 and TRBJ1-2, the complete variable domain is KAGVTQTPRYLIKTRGQQVTLSCSPISGHRSVSWYQQTPGQGLQFLFEYFSETQRNKGNFPGRFSGRQFSNSRSEMNVSTLELGDSALYLCASSPDRGYGYTFGSGTRLTVV.

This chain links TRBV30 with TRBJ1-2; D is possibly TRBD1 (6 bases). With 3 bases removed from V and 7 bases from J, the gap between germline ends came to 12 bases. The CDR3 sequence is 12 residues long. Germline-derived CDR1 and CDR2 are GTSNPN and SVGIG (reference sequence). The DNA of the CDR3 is TGTGCCTGGAGGCCACAGGGTTTTGGCTACACCTTC. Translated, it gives CAWRPQGFGYTF. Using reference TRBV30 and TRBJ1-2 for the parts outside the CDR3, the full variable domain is SQTIHQWPATLVQPVGSPLSLECTVEGTSNPNLYWYRQAAGRGLQLLFYSVGIGQISSEVPQNLSASRPQDRQFILSSKKLLLSDSGFYLCAWRPQGFGYTFGSGTRLTVV.

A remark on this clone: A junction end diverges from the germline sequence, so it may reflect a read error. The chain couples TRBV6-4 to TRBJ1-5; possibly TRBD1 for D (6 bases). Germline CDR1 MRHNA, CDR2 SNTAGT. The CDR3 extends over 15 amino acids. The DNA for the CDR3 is TGTGCCAGCAGTGACTCGAAGGCAGGGGATCAGTCCCAGCATTTT. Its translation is CASSDSKAGDQSQHF.

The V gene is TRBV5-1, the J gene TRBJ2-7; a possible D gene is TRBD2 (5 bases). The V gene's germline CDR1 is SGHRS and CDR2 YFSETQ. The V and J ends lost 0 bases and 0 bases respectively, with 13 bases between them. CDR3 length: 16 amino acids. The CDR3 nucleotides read TGCGCCAGCAGCTTGGCCGCATTGGGGAGCTCCTACGAGCAGTACTTC. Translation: CASSLAALGSSYEQYF.

CDR3 nucleotides: TGTGCCAGCAGCCCGAATCTCGGGAGGGGAGCTAACTATGGCTACACCTTC. Amino acid sequence: CASSPNLGRGANYGYTF. The rearrangement uses TRBV3-1 (or the pseudogene TRBV3-2) and TRBJ1-2; tentatively, D is TRBD1 (5 bases). CDR1 and CDR2 (germline): LGHDT, YNNKEL (reference sequence). The length of the CDR3 is 17 residues. Trimming pared 4 bases from V and 0 bases from J, leaving 18 bases between.

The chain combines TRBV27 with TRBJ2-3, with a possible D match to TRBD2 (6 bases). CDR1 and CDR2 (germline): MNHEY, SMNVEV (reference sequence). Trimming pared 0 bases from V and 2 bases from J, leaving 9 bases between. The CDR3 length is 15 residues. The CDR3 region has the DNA TGTGCCAGCAGTTTATCGGGACTTAACACAGATACGCAGTATTTT. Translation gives CASSLSGLNTDTQYF.

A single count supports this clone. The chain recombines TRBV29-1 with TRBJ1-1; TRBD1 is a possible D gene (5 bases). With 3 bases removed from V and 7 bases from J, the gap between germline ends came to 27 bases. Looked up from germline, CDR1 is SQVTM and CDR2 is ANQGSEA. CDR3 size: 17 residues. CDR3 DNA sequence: TGCAGCGTTGATTTATCGGGGGGATCAAACCCTTGGAGTGAAGCTTTCTTT. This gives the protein CSVDLSGGSNPWSEAFF.

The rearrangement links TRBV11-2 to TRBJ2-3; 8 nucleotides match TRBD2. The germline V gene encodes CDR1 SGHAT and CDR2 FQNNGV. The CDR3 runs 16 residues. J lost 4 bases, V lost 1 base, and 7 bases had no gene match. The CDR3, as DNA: TGTGCCAGCAGCTTAGGAGGGACTAGGGGGGCAGATACGCAGTATTTT. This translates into CASSLGGTRGADTQYF.

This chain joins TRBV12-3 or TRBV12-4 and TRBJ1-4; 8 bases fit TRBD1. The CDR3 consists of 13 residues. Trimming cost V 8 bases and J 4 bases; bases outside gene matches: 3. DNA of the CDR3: TGTGCCAGCCAGGGGGCCGGTAATGAAAAACTGTTTTTT. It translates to CASQGAGNEKLFF.

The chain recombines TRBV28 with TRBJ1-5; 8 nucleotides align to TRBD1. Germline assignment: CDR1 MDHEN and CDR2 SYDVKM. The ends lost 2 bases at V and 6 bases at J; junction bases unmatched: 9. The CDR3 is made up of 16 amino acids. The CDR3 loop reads CASSLPTGAWSQPQHF. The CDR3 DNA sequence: TGTGCCAGCAGTTTACCGACAGGGGCCTGGAGTCAGCCCCAGCATTTT. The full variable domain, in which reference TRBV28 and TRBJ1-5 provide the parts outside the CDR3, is DVKVTQSSRYLVKRTGEKVFLECVQDMDHENMFWYRQDPGLGLRLIYFSYDVKMKEKGDIPEGYSVSREKKERFSLILESASTNQTSMYLCASSLPTGAWSQPQHFGDGTRLSIL.

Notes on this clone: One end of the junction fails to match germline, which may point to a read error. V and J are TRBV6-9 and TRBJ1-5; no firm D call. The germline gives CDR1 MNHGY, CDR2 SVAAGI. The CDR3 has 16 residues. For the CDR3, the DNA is TGTGCCAGCAGTTATGGCGGTAGAGAAGGCAACCAGCCCCAGCATTTT. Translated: CASSYGGREGNQPQHF.

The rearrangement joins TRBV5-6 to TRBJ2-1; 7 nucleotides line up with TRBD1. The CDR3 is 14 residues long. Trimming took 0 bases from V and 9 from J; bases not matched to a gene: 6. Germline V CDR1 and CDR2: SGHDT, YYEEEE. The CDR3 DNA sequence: TGTGCCAGCAGCTTGGTGACAGGGCTTGGTGAGCAGTTCTTC. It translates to CASSLVTGLGEQFF.